A single sample is the source of the 8 T cell receptor beta chains below, sequenced in a study of radiotherapy plus CTLA-4 blockade in lung cancer. TCRdb's copy holds only in-frame clones and misses some; the assay was immunoSEQ multiplex PCR. This table has about 95,000 clones, approximately 83% appearing once. The material sequenced was peripheral blood, taken from a patient treated with radiotherapy plus ipilimumab. These receptors all come from a human donor with non-small cell lung cancer who had stable disease on radiotherapy plus ipilimumab.

This clone was counted a single time. The gene calls are TRBV13 and TRBJ2-1; perhaps TRBD2 as D (7 bases). V was clipped by 1 base and J by 1 base, with 8 bases between them. Germline V lookup: CDR1 PRHDT, CDR2 FYEKMQ (reference sequence). The CDR3 totals 15 residues. The CDR3 here is CASSLEGGSYNEQFF. The CDR3 DNA reads TGTGCCAGCAGCTTAGAGGGGGGGTCCTACAATGAGCAGTTCTTC.

This chain joins TRBV6-7 and TRBJ1-2; 9 bases map to TRBD1. TRBV6-7 is noted as an ORF with a role that remains uncertain. This CDR3 has 13 amino acids. The trim removed 6 bases at V and 3 bases at J, leaving 2 bases unmatched. The CDR3 coding sequence is TGTGCCAGCAGCCGGGACAGGGACTATGGCTACACCTTC. Residues: CASSRDRDYGYTF.

This clone was observed once. The chain has TRBV7-2 and TRBJ2-1; 7 bases are a match to TRBD2. The CDR3 has 14 residues. The germline CDR1 and CDR2 sequences are SGHTA and FQGNSA. The junction had 5 bases not matched to a gene; V was cut back by 6 bases and J by 3 bases. The CDR3 loop is CASRRRDYYNEQFF. CDR3 bases: TGTGCCAGCAGACGCCGGGACTACTACAATGAGCAGTTCTTC. The full variable domain, in which reference TRBV7-2 and TRBJ2-1 provide the parts outside the CDR3, is GAGVSQSPSNKVTEKGKDVELRCDPISGHTALYWYRQSLGQGLEFLIYFQGNSAPDKSGLPSDRFSAERTGGSVSTLTIQRTQQEDSAVYLCASRRRDYYNEQFFGPGTRLTVL.

The rearrangement joins TRBV5-1 to TRBJ1-4, with D unclear. The V gene lost 0 bases and the J gene lost 6 bases, with 12 bases spanning the gap. Germline V gene sequence: CDR1 SGHRS, CDR2 YFSETQ. This CDR3 has 15 residues. In DNA form, the CDR3 reads TGCGCCAGCAGCTTGGGTGGACGGGGTGATGAAAAACTGTTTTTT. Residues: CASSLGGRGDEKLFF.

The J gene is TRBJ1-4, the V gene TRBV2; D unresolved. The V gene's germline CDR1 is SNHLY and CDR2 FYNNEI. The CDR3 is made up of 13 amino acids. Trimming left V 7 bases short and J 8 bases short, with 14 bases between. The CDR3 loop reads CASNVLLREKLFF. In DNA, the CDR3 is TGTGCCAGCAATGTGCTTCTTAGGGAAAAACTGTTTTTT.

This clone was observed a single time. V usage is TRBV27 and J usage is TRBJ1-1; D not certain. Germline lookup yields CDR1 MNHEY and CDR2 SMNVEV (reference sequence). Between the trimmed V and J ends, which lost 3 bases and 7 bases, there was a span of 18 bases. This CDR3 contains 15 residues. CDR3 nucleotides: TGTGCCAGCAGTTTGTTCTCGGCGGGATTCGTTGAAGCTTTCTTT. Amino acid sequence: CASSLFSAGFVEAFF.

The chain links TRBV7-9 to TRBJ1-2; 7 nucleotides align to TRBD1. The V gene's germline CDR1 is SEHNR and CDR2 FQNEAQ (reference sequence). V lost 5 bases and J lost 4; bases outside the gene matches: 10. The CDR3 sequence is 15 residues long. The CDR3 protein is CASSRHLRGLYGYTF. CDR3 bases: TGTGCCAGCAGCCGACACCTTAGGGGGCTCTATGGCTACACCTTC.

J is TRBJ2-7 and V is TRBV7-2; 9 nucleotides align to TRBD2. V shed 5 bases, J shed 0 bases, and the junction held 14 bases outside the gene matches. This CDR3 has 18 residues. Germline V gives CDR1 SGHTA, CDR2 FQGNSA. CDR3 in amino acids: CASSPAPPGTSYSYEQYF. In nucleotides, the CDR3 is TGTGCCAGCAGCCCCGCTCCCCCCGGGACTAGCTACTCCTACGAGCAGTACTTC.